This TCR beta chain was observed in a study of cytomegalovirus exposure and HLA in healthy donors. Each donor was nominally healthy when sampled (though unrecorded immune exposures were likely). The study did not record CMV serostatus for this donor. The study ran its PCR with 60 Vbeta and 13 Jbeta primers. Profiled with immunoSEQ multiplex PCR; TCRdb holds only in-frame clones, not every one. The table shows 150,000 to 200,000 clones, with over 75% occurring only once. V gave up 6 bases and J gave up 2 bases, with 14 bases separating them. Germline CDR1 is LGHNT and CDR2 is FRNRAP. CDR3 size: 15 residues.

The chain carries TRBV12-5 and TRBJ2-1, with D unresolved. Input material: PBMCs. This clonotype originated in a human donor in good health. This CDR3 reads CASGLSGSPYNEQFF. In DNA form, the CDR3 reads TGTGCTAGTGGGTTGTCAGGCAGCCCCTACAATGAGCAGTTCTTC.